This T cell receptor beta chain originates from a study of shared clonotypes between healthy human individuals. Across the whole study: Those who served as donors were a couple of women and three men between the ages of 18 and 49. CD8 memory received one plate per donor, CD8 naive two, CD4 memory three and CD4 naive three. Notes on the study in general: Generally, estimated richness proved larger in naive subsets than it did in memory subsets.

Repertoires were generated with immunoSEQ multiplex PCR, while TCRdb's copy carries only in-frame clones and drops some. This table has over 850,000 clones, 78% appearing once. To note about this clone: No antigen is known for it.

The germline gives CDR1 WSHSY, CDR2 SAAADI. The CDR3 runs to 12 residues. The trim removed 3 bases at V and 9 bases at J, leaving 5 bases unmatched. Sequencing was performed on memory CD4+ T cells from PBMCs. Subset described: CD45RA-negative fraction. J is TRBJ2-7 and V is TRBV10-2; 7 positions match TRBD2. The clonotype comes from a man aged 18 to 29 in good health. Some clones in this sample may be carry-over from other donors' samples. The CDR3 spells CASSEGGRGQYF. The CDR3 DNA is TGCGCCAGCAGTGAAGGAGGGAGGGGGCAGTACTTC.